This TCR beta chain was identified during a study of T cells in Graves' hyperthyroidism and ophthalmopathy. Study-wide results and caveats: Most clonotypes expanded in the thyroid (above 0.001) were also present in blood.

There were TCR beta CDR3 regions amplified from RNA transcripts. HTBI primers were employed in a first-round RT-PCR of the TCR CDR3. From the multiplex PCR reads, TCRdb called clonotypes with MiXCR, one entry per CDR3 protein. The sample includes 300,000 to 500,000 distinct CDR3 sequences, around 15% of them seen just once. With 3 bases clipped from V and 2 bases from J, the junction kept 10 bases outside the gene matches. Germline-derived CDR1 and CDR2 are LNHNV and YYDKDF (reference sequence). The CDR3 covers 17 residues. As concerns this clonotype: The antigen remains unidentified.

The sample taken for sequencing was blood. This TCR was sampled from a middle-aged man with Graves' ophthalmopathy. The chain links TRBV15 to TRBJ1-2, with 9 bases lining up with TRBD1. CDR3 nucleotides: TGTGCCACCAGCAGGTCACAGGGGGCGGCGAGAAACTATGGCTACACCTTC. Its translation is CATSRSQGAARNYGYTF.